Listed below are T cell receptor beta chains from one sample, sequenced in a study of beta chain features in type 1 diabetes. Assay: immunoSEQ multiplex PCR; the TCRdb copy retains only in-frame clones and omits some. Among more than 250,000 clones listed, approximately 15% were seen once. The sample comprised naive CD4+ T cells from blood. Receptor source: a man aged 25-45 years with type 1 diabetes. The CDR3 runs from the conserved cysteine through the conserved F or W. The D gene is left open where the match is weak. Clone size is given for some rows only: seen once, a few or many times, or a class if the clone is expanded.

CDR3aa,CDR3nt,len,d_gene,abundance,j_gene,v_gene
CASSQGSGRAYEQYF,TGTGCCAGCAGCCAAGGAAGCGGGCGAGCCTACGAGCAGTACTTC,15,NA,NA,TRBJ2-7,TRBV11-2
CASSVAVGGPDTQYF,TGTGCCAGCAGCGTAGCGGTTGGGGGCCCAGATACGCAGTATTTT,15,NA,few,TRBJ2-3,TRBV9
CASSGSREGFFEQYF,TGTGCCAGCAGCGGTAGCCGGGAGGGGTTCTTCGAGCAGTACTTC,15,TRBD2,few,TRBJ2-7,TRBV9
CASSPGTSRFNEQFF,TGTGCCAGCAGCCCAGGGACTAGCAGATTCAATGAGCAGTTCTTC,15,TRBD2,few,TRBJ2-1,TRBV4-2
CASRVFTGSEAFF,TGTGCCAGCAGGGTCTTTACAGGATCTGAAGCTTTCTTT,13,NA,few,TRBJ1-1,TRBV7-2
CASSEMGASGYTF,TGTGCCAGCAGTGAAATGGGGGCCAGTGGCTACACCTTC,13,NA,NA,TRBJ1-2,TRBV25-1
CASSWETLNTEAFF,TGTGCCAGCAGTTGGGAGACCCTCAACACTGAAGCTTTCTTT,14,NA,NA,TRBJ1-1,TRBV28
CASSLYRSNQPQHF,TGTGCCAGCAGTTTATACAGGAGCAATCAGCCCCAGCATTTT,14,NA,NA,TRBJ1-5,TRBV27
CSVLAGDNEQFF,TGCAGCGTCTTAGCGGGAGACAATGAGCAGTTCTTC,12,TRBD2,NA,TRBJ2-1,TRBV29-1
CASSLDPGRNEKLFF,TGCGCCAGCAGCTTGGACCCTGGGAGGAATGAAAAACTGTTTTTT,15,NA,NA,TRBJ1-4,TRBV5-1
CASSPTGGSGYTF,TGTGCCAGCAGTCCTACAGGGGGCAGTGGCTACACCTTC,13,TRBD1,NA,TRBJ1-2,TRBV7-9
CATSSQTGPYEQYF,TGTGCCACCAGCTCACAGACAGGGCCCTACGAGCAGTACTTC,14,TRBD1,NA,TRBJ2-7,TRBV15
CASSQREGQPQHF,TGTGCCAGCAGCCAACGGGAAGGTCAGCCCCAGCATTTT,13,NA,NA,TRBJ1-5,TRBV6-1